The sequence of this TCR beta chain was determined in a study of control samples from healthy donors and cancer patients. Only in-frame clones appear in the TCRdb table, and some are missing; sequencing was by immunoSEQ multiplex PCR. The sample lists 100,000 to 150,000 clones; 92% were seen once. CDR1 SGHTS and CDR2 YDEGEE come from the germline V gene. Trimming pared 4 bases from V and 11 bases from J, leaving 23 bases between. This CDR3 is 15 amino acids long. The J gene is TRBJ2-3, the V gene TRBV5-8; D call uncertain. The TCR was taken from a woman aged 45-65 years in good health. The sample was blood. The CDR3 region has the DNA TGTGCCAGCAGCCCCACTTGGGCCCCGAACTTGGGGCAGTATTTT. Translated: CASSPTWAPNLGQYF.